This T cell receptor (beta chain) was sequenced in a study of blood T cell repertoires in COVID-19. V dropped 8 bases and J dropped 2; count of bases not matched to a gene: 16. The CDR3 runs to 17 residues. Profiling relied on immunoSEQ multiplex PCR, and the TCRdb table lists in-frame clones only, not all of them. The repertoire holds around 250,000 clones, with about 91% as singletons. The rearrangement links TRBV23-1 to TRBJ2-3; 7 positions match TRBD2. TRBV23-1 is reported as an ORF; its role is uncertain. The sample consisted of PBMCs or T cells enriched from blood (not recorded which). The TCR originated in a human donor in a cohort exposed to, infected with or recovered from COVID-19 (not recorded which). The donor label of this sample is uncertain. The CDR3 region has the DNA TGCGCCAGCCGACCGGGAGGATTACCCCTTTTCACAGATACGCAGTATTTT. It yields the protein CASRPGGLPLFTDTQYF.